This TCR beta chain was sequenced for a study of tumor-infiltrating lymphocytes in oesophageal squamous cell carcinoma. This CDR3 spans 14 amino acids. CDR1 and CDR2 (germline): SEHNR, FQNEAQ (reference sequence). One entry per CDR3 protein results from TCRdb running MiXCR on the PCR reads. The table shows about 12,000 distinct CDR3 sequences, with 50% to 60% occurring only once. The TCR was taken from a female donor with esophageal squamous cell carcinoma. This chain uses TRBV7-9 with TRBJ2-5; perhaps TRBD1 as D (5 bases). The J call may not be correct, given that the DNA end is closer to TRBJ2-1. The sequencing input was esophageal tumor tissue. The CDR3 region is CASSLGVVRDEQFF. The CDR3, as DNA: TGTGCCAGCAGCTTAGGGGTAGTCAGGGATGAGCAGTTCTTC.